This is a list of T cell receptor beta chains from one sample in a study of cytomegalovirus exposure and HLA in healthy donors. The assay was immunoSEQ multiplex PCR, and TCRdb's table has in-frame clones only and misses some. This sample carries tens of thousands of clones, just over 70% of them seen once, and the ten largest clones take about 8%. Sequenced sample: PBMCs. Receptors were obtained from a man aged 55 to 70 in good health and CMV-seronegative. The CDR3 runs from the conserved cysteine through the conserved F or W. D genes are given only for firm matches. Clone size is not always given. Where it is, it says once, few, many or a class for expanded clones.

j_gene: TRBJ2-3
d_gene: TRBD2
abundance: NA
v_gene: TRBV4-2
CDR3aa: CASRETSGISDTQYF
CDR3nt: TGTGCCAGCCGAGAGACTAGCGGGATTTCAGATACGCAGTATTTT

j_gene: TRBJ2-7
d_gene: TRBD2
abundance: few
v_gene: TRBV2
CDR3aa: CASTESGSGPYEQYF
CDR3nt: TGTGCCAGCACCGAAAGCGGGAGCGGGCCCTACGAGCAGTACTTC

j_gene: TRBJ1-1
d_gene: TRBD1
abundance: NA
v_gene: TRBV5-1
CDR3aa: CASRRQGNTEAFF
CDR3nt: TGCGCCAGCAGGAGACAGGGGAACACTGAAGCTTTCTTT

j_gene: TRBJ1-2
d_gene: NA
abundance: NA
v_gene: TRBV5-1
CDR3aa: CASSLSGTPNYGYTF
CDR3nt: TGCGCCAGCAGCTTGTCGGGGACACCTAACTATGGCTACACCTTC

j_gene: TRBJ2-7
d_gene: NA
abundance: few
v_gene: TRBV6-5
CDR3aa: CASSGDIYEQYF
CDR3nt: TGTGCCAGCAGCGGGGACATTTACGAGCAGTACTTC

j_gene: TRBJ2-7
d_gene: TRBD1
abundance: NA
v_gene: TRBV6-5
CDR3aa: CASGTGPYEQYF
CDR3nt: TGTGCCAGCGGGACAGGGCCCTACGAGCAGTACTTC

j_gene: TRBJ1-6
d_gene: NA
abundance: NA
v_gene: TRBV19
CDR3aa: CASSKAGGSTGNLSPLHF
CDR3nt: TGTGCCAGTAGTAAGGCGGGGGGTTCGACTGGAAACCTTTCACCCCTCCACTTT

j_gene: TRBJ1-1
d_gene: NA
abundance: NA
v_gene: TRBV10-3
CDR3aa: CAISAGFLNMNTEAFF
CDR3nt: TGTGCCATCAGTGCTGGCTTCCTTAACATGAACACTGAAGCTTTCTTT

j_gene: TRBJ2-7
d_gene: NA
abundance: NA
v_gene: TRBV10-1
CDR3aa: CASSGGGTYEQYF
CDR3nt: TGCGCCAGCAGTGGAGGGGGAACCTACGAGCAGTACTTC

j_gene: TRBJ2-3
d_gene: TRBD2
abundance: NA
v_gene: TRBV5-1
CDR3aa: CASSLARGGGTDTQYF
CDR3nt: TGCGCCAGCAGCTTGGCTCGGGGAGGGGGCACAGATACGCAGTATTTT

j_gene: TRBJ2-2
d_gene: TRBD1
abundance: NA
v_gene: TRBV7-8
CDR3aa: CASSLRQGAAGELFF
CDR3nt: TGTGCCAGCAGCTTGCGGCAGGGGGCAGCCGGGGAGCTGTTTTTT

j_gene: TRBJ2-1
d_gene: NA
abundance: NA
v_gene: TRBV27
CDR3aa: CASARLGNEQFF
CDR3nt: TGTGCCAGCGCCCGACTAGGGAATGAGCAGTTCTTC